The 4 T cell receptor beta chains below all came from one sample that was sequenced in a study of graft-versus-host responses after intestinal transplantation. TCRdb's copy holds only in-frame clones and misses some; the assay was immunoSEQ multiplex PCR. This table has about 12,000 clones, over 85% appearing once. The sequenced sample was PBMCs, obtained roughly 110 days after intestinal transplant. The origin of the receptors is a human patient who received an intestinal transplant, so some T cells may come from the graft donor.

The chain is built from TRBV6-1 and TRBJ1-1; TRBD1 matches 7 bases. This CDR3 contains 14 residues. The ends lost 1 base at V and 1 base at J; junction bases unmatched: 0. The germline gives CDR1 MNHNS, CDR2 SASEGT. CDR3 nucleotide sequence: TGTGCCAGCAGTGAAGACAGGGGGAACACTGAAGCTTTCTTT. It is translated as CASSEDRGNTEAFF.

The chain recombines TRBV6-1 with TRBJ1-5, with D perhaps TRBD1 (6 bases). Per the germline V gene, CDR1 is MNHNS and CDR2 is SASEGT. Trimming left V 8 bases short and J 3 bases short, with 17 bases between. The CDR3 loop spans 15 amino acids. The CDR3 spells CASSDYGQINQPQHF. Here the CDR3 DNA reads TGTGCCAGCTCAGACTACGGACAGATCAATCAGCCCCAGCATTTT.

This chain uses TRBV6-1 with TRBJ1-5; maybe TRBD1 (6 bases). The CDR3 is 18 amino acids. CDR1 is MNHNS, CDR2 SASEGT, per germline. V lost 1 base to trimming and J lost 2 bases, with 18 bases between them. The CDR3 here is CASSEEPGWTDGNQPQHF. CDR3 nucleotide sequence: TGTGCCAGCAGTGAAGAGCCGGGGTGGACAGATGGCAATCAGCCCCAGCATTTT.

V and J are TRBV27 and TRBJ2-2; 15 nucleotides agree with TRBD2. This CDR3 is built from 17 residues. V lost 4 bases, J lost 8 bases, and 8 bases stayed unmatched. CDR1 is MNHEY and CDR2 is SMNVEV in the germline V gene (reference sequence). CDR3 protein: CASSWTSGRALGGELFF. In nucleotides, the CDR3 is TGTGCCAGCAGTTGGACTAGCGGGAGGGCACTAGGGGGGGAGCTGTTTTTT.